Presented here are 13 T cell receptor beta chains from one specimen sequenced in a study of T-cell memory formation after mild COVID-19. TCRdb re-derived calls from the 5' RACE reads in MiXCR, one entry per CDR3 protein. Altogether over 350,000 distinct CDR3 sequences are present, more than 20% being singletons, with the ten largest covering around 9%. The sequenced sample consisted of PBMCs or a T cell subset sorted from them (not recorded which). The receptor source for this set is an adult woman who had mild COVID-19 (a few samples of this study predate the infection). Cell type and time point are not known.

J is TRBJ2-7 and V is TRBV12-3 or TRBV12-4; D may match TRBD1 or TRBD2 (6 bases each). This CDR3 contains 14 residues. Trimming removed 6 bases from V and 2 bases from J, with 14 bases in between. The DNA of the CDR3 is TGTGCCAGCAGCAAAAGGGGGGCTGCCTACGAGCAGTACTTC. Amino acids: CASSKRGAAYEQYF.

This clonotype is termed medium-sized. The V and J genes are TRBV12-3 or TRBV12-4 and TRBJ1-1; D is unresolved. The CDR3 is made up of 13 amino acids. The V end lost 3 bases, the J end lost 1 base, and 6 bases lay between the germline ends. CDR3 region: CASSFKGNTEAFF. DNA for the CDR3: TGTGCCAGCAGTTTTAAAGGGAACACTGAAGCTTTCTTT.

This CDR3 reads CASRMTGNTEAFF. The DNA for the CDR3 is TGCGCCAGCAGAATGACAGGGAACACTGAAGCTTTCTTT. V usage is TRBV4-1 and J usage is TRBJ1-1; D may be TRBD1 (6 bases). The V and J ends lost 6 bases and 1 base respectively, with 9 bases between them. CDR3 length: 13 residues. Germline V gene data show CDR1 as MGHRA and CDR2 as YSYEKL.

This clonotype was found a few times. The genes are TRBV9 and TRBJ1-3, with D perhaps TRBD1 (6 bases). Trimming left V 2 bases short and J 4 bases short, with 19 bases between. The CDR3 spans 17 residues. Germline values: CDR1 SGDLS, CDR2 YYNGEE. The chain's CDR3 is CASSVRTGNVAGNTIYF. The CDR3 DNA follows: TGTGCCAGCAGCGTCCGAACAGGGAACGTAGCGGGAAACACCATATATTTT.

The V call is TRBV19, the J call TRBJ1-5, with TRBD1 matching 10 bases. V lost 9 bases and J lost 4; bases outside the gene matches: 6. The V gene's germline CDR1 is LNHDA and CDR2 SQIVND (reference sequence). The CDR3 is 14 residues long. CDR3 DNA: TGTGCCAGCCGACCGGGACAGGGGAATCAGCCCCAGCATTTT. Translating gives CASRPGQGNQPQHF.

This clonotype turned up a few times. This sequence joins TRBV12-3 or TRBV12-4 and TRBJ1-5, with D uncertain. Trimming cost V 6 bases and J 5 bases, with 11 bases left between them. The CDR3 runs to 13 residues. The DNA of the CDR3 is TGTGCCAGCAGGAGAAACAAGGATCAGCCCCAGCATTTT. It yields the protein CASRRNKDQPQHF.

The table lists this clonotype with many counts. The chain has TRBV7-6 and TRBJ2-6; TRBD1 might be the D (5 bases). Per the germline V gene, CDR1 is SGHVS and CDR2 is FNYEAQ. This CDR3 has 14 amino acids. Trimming left V 10 bases short and J 2 bases short, with 12 bases between. CDR3 sequence: CAIQGSPGANVLTF. Here the CDR3 DNA reads TGTGCCATCCAGGGCTCCCCTGGGGCCAACGTCCTGACTTTC.

The chain employs TRBV5-1 and TRBJ1-1; perhaps TRBD1 as D (6 bases). V was shortened by 4 bases and J by 4 bases, with 14 bases between the two germline ends. The CDR3 sequence is 14 residues long. CDR1 is SGHRS and CDR2 is YFSETQ in the germline V gene. The CDR3 sequence is CASSQQGWGTEAFF. The CDR3 region has the DNA TGCGCCAGCAGCCAACAGGGTTGGGGCACTGAAGCTTTCTTT.

The chain links TRBV4-1 to TRBJ2-4, with D perhaps TRBD2 (6 bases). Germline CDR1 reads MGHRA; CDR2 reads YSYEKL. Trimming removed 4 bases at V and 5 bases at J, with 12 bases between. The CDR3 is 14 residues long. The CDR3 nucleotides are TGCGCCAGCAGCCGAGGGAGGCAGCAAAACATTCAGTACTTC. It yields the protein CASSRGRQQNIQYF.

This clonotype appeared a few times. The chain has TRBV7-2 and TRBJ2-2; either TRBD1 or TRBD2 may fit D (6 bases each). The CDR3 extends over 16 amino acids. Germline V lookup: CDR1 SGHTA, CDR2 FQGNSA. V gave up 5 bases and J gave up 4 bases, with 17 bases separating them. CDR3 in amino acids: CASSVLRGDGTGELFF. As DNA, the CDR3 is TGTGCCAGCAGCGTTCTTAGGGGGGATGGCACCGGGGAGCTGTTTTTT.

This clonotype was detected only a few times. V gene TRBV19 combines with J gene TRBJ2-3, with D unclear. The CDR3 has 14 residues. Germline V gives CDR1 LNHDA, CDR2 SQIVND (reference sequence). Trimming took off 11 bases at V and 2 bases at J, with 17 bases between the two ends. The CDR3 sequence is CASCCPPFTDTQYF. The CDR3 DNA sequence: TGTGCCTCATGCTGCCCGCCGTTCACAGATACGCAGTATTTT. Full variable domain (rest looked up from reference TRBV19 and TRBJ2-3): DGGITQSPKYLFRKEGQNVTLSCEQNLNHDAMYWYRQDPGQGLRLIYYSQIVNDFQKGDIAEGYSVSREKKESFPLTVTSAQKNPTAFYLCASCCPPFTDTQYFGPGTRLTVL.

This clonotype came up a few times. This rearrangement joins TRBV19 to TRBJ2-3, with 11 bases lining up with TRBD2. Germline lookup yields CDR1 LNHDA and CDR2 SQIVND (reference sequence). V shed 6 bases and J 6 bases; nucleotides not matched to a gene: 8. The CDR3 sequence is 15 residues long. DNA of the CDR3: TGTGCCAGTAGACCGGGACTAGCGGCCGCGGATACGCAGTATTTT. Protein: CASRPGLAAADTQYF.

V and J are TRBV29-1 and TRBJ1-1; D is unresolved. The CDR3 has 13 residues. Trimming cost V 2 bases and J 4 bases, with 11 bases left between them. Germline-derived CDR1 and CDR2 are SQVTM and ANQGSEA. The CDR3 coding sequence is TGCAGCGTTGAAAGCGATTGGGTCACTGAAGCTTTCTTT. Amino acid sequence: CSVESDWVTEAFF. Full variable domain (outside the CDR3, taken from reference TRBV29-1 and TRBJ1-1): SAVISQKPSRDICQRGTSLTIQCQVDSQVTMMFWYRQQPGQSLTLIATANQGSEATYESGFVIDKFPISRPNLTFSTLTVSNMSPEDSSIYLCSVESDWVTEAFFGQGTRLTVV.